The entry below gives a single T cell receptor beta chain sequence along with its context. Its antigen is as yet unknown. The entry originates in a study of T cell repertoires in ileal Crohn's disease. Study overall: At surgery, 30% to 40% of patients smoked, with median disease duration 7.9 years. Thiopurines (around twelve) or anti-TNF agents (approximately 20) were given postoperatively to about half. Findings of the study overall: Clonality above 26.8% at surgery always came with endoscopic recurrence.

Profiling relied on immunoSEQ multiplex PCR, and the TCRdb table lists in-frame clones only, not all of them. The top ten hold almost 6% of the sample, which has some 14,000 clones, around three quarters seen once. The CDR3 is 14 residues long. The V gene's germline CDR1 is SQVTM and CDR2 ANQGSEA. Germline trimming cut 7 bases from V and 3 bases from J; bases unmatched to any gene: 6. This receptor was taken from an adult with Crohn's disease. The sample was ileal tissue. This chain uses TRBV29-1 with TRBJ2-1; TRBD2 agrees at 10 bases. As DNA, the CDR3 is TGCAGCGCCACGATAGCGGGGGGCTACAATGAGCAGTTCTTC. Amino acids: CSATIAGGYNEQFF.